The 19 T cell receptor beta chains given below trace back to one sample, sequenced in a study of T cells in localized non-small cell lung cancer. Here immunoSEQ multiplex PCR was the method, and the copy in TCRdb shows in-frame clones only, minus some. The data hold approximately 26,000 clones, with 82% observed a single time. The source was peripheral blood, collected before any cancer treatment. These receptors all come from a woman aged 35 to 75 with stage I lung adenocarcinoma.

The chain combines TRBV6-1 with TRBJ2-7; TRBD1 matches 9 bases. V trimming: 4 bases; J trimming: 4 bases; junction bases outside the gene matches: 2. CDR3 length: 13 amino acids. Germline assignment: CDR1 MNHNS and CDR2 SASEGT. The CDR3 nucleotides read TGTGCCAGCAGTGGGGACAGGGCTTACGAGCAGTACTTC. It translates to CASSGDRAYEQYF.

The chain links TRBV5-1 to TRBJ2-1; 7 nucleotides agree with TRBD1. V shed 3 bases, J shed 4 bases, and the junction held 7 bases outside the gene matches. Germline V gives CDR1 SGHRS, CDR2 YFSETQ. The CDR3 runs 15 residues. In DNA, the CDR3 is TGCGCCAGCAGCTCGGACAGGCCGGAGTACAATGAGCAGTTCTTC. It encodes CASSSDRPEYNEQFF. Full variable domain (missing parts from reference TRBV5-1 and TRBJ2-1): KAGVTQTPRYLIKTRGQQVTLSCSPISGHRSVSWYQQTPGQGLQFLFEYFSETQRNKGNFPGRFSGRQFSNSRSEMNVSTLELGDSALYLCASSSDRPEYNEQFFGPGTRLTVL.

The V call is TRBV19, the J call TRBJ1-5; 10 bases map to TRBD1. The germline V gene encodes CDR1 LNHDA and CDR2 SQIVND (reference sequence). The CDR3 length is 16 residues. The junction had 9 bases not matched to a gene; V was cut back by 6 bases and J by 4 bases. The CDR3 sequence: CASSNRQGANNQPQHF. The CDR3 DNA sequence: TGTGCCAGTAGCAACCGACAGGGGGCGAATAATCAGCCCCAGCATTTT.

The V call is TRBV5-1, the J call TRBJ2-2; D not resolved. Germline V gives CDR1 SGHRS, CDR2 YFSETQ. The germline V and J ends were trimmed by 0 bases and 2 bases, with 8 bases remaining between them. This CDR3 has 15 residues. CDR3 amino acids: CASSLGLLNTGELFF. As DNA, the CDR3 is TGCGCCAGCAGCTTGGGACTCCTAAACACCGGGGAGCTGTTTTTT.

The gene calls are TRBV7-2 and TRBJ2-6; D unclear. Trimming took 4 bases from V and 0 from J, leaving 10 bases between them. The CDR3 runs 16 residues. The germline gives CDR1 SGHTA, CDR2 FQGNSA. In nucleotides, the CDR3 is TGTGCCAGCAGCTCAGTTGGGTTCTCTGGGGCCAACGTCCTGACTTTC. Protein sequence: CASSSVGFSGANVLTF.

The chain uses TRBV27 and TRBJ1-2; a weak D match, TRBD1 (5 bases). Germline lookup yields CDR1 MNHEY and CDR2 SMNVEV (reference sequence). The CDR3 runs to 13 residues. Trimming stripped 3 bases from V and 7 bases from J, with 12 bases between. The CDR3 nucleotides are TGTGCCAGCAGTTTTCTAGGGGTCGGTGGCTACACCTTC. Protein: CASSFLGVGGYTF.

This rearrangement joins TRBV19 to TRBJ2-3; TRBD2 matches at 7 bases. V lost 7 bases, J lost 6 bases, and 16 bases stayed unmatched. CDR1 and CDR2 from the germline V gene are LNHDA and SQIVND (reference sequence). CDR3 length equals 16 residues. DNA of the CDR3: TGTGCCAGTAACCCGGTATGGATGGCGGGGGTGGATACGCAGTATTTT. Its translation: CASNPVWMAGVDTQYF.

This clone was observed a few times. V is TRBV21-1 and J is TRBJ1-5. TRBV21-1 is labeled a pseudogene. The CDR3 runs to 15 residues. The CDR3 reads CASSTEGRYRQPQHF. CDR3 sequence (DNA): TGTGCCAGCAGCACGGAGGGGAGATATAGACAGCCCCAGCATTTT.

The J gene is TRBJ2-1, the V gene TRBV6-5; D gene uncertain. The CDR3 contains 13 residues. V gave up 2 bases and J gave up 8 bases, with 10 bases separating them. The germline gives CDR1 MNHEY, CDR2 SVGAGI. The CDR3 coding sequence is TGTGCCAGCAGTTACGACGAGGACGATGAGCAGTTCTTC. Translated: CASSYDEDDEQFF.

The CDR3 protein is CASRRDRGYEQYF. CDR3 sequence (DNA): TGTGCCAGCAGGCGGGACAGGGGCTACGAGCAGTACTTC. V usage is TRBV6-1 and J usage is TRBJ2-7, with 10 nucleotides matching TRBD1. The CDR3 spans 13 residues. The V segment lost 6 bases and the J segment 3 bases; nucleotides outside the gene matches: 2. Germline lookup yields CDR1 MNHNS and CDR2 SASEGT.

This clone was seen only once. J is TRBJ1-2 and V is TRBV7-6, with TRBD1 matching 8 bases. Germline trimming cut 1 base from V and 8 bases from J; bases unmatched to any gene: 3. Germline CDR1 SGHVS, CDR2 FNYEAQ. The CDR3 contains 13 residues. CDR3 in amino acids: CASSLDRGGGYTF. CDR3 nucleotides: TGTGCCAGCAGCTTAGACAGGGGGGGCGGCTACACCTTC.

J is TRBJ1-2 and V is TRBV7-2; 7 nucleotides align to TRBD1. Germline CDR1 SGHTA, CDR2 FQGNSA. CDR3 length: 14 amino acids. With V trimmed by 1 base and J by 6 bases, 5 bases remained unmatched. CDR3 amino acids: CASSLELQGNGYTF. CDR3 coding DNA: TGTGCCAGCAGCTTAGAATTACAGGGGAATGGCTACACCTTC.

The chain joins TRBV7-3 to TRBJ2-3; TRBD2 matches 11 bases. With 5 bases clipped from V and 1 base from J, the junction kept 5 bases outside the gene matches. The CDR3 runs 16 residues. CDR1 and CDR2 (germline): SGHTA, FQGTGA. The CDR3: CASSQLAGGRTDTQYF. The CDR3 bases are TGTGCCAGCAGCCAGCTAGCGGGGGGTCGCACAGATACGCAGTATTTT.

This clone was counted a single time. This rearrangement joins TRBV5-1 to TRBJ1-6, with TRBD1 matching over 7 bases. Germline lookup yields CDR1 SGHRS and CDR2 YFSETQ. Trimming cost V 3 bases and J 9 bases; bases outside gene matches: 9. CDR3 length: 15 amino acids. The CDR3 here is CASSWTGQMSSPLHF. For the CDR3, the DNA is TGCGCCAGCAGCTGGACAGGACAAATGAGTTCACCCCTCCACTTT.

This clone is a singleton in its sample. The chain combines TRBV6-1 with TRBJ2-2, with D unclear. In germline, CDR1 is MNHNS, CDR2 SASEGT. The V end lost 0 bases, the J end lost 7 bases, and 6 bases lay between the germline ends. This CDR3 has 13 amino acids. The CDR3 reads CASSEAGYGELFF. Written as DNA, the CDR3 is TGTGCCAGCAGTGAAGCGGGATACGGGGAGCTGTTTTTT.

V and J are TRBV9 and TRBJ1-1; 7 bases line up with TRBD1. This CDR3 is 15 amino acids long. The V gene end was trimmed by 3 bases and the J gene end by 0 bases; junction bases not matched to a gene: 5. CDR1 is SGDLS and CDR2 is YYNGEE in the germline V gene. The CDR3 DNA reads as TGTGCCAGCAGCGCTAGACAGGGCATGAACACTGAAGCTTTCTTT. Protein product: CASSARQGMNTEAFF.

The CDR3 DNA sequence: TGTGCCAGCAGCGTAGTAACGGGACAAGGGACTTTCTTT. Translation: CASSVVTGQGTFF. J is TRBJ1-1 and V is TRBV9, with a tentative D call TRBD1 (6 bases). The ends were cut back, 0 bases at V and 12 bases at J, with 15 bases in the middle. The CDR3 has 13 residues. The germline CDR1 and CDR2 sequences are SGDLS and YYNGEE.

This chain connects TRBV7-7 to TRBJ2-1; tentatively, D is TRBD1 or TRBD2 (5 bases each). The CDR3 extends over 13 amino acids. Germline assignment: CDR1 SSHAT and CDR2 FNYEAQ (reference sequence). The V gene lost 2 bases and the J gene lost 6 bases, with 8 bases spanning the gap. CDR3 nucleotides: TGTGCCAGCAGCTTATCAGGGAGCAATGAGCAGTTCTTC. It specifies CASSLSGSNEQFF.

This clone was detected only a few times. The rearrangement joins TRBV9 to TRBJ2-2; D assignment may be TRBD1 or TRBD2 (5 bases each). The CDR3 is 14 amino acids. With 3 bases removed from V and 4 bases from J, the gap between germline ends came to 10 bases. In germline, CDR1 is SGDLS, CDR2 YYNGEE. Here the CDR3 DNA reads TGTGCCAGCAGCGGGAAAGGGACCACCGGGGAGCTGTTTTTT. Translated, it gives CASSGKGTTGELFF.